One and the same sample provided the 27 T cell receptor beta chains below, sequenced in a study of Ad26.COV2.S vaccination and SARS-CoV-2 variants. The treatment: around 19 received Ad26.COV2.S at low or high dose, single or two shots; several received placebo; per-sample allocation not given. Specimens were obtained on day 63 following the first vaccine or placebo injection. Assay used: immunoSEQ multiplex PCR; TCRdb lists only in-frame clones, some missing. The data show 350,000 to 450,000 clones, about 80% seen once. The sequencing here drew on peripheral blood, taken in a trial of Ad26.COV2.S vaccine versus placebo. The receptors come from a person aged 18-65 years who received the Ad26.COV2.S COVID-19 vaccine or a placebo.

The rearrangement links TRBV18 to TRBJ2-1, with D perhaps matching TRBD2 (6 bases). Germline V gene sequence: CDR1 KGHSH, CDR2 LQKENI. The length of the CDR3 is 15 residues. The V gene lost 4 bases and the J gene lost 0 bases, with 10 bases spanning the gap. CDR3 region: CASSLSTSSYNEQFF. In nucleotides, the CDR3 is TGTGCCAGCTCACTTTCGACTAGCTCCTACAATGAGCAGTTCTTC. Supplemented by reference TRBV18 and TRBJ2-1, the full variable domain reads NAGVMQNPRHLVRRRGQEARLRCSPMKGHSHVYWYRQLPEEGLKFMVYLQKENIIDESGMPKERFSAEFPKEGPSILRIQQVVRGDSAAYFCASSLSTSSYNEQFFGPGTRLTVL.

This CDR3 reads CATSPRGRFGNGYTF. CDR3 DNA sequence: TGTGCCACCAGCCCCCGGGGACGGTTCGGCAATGGCTACACCTTC. This chain links TRBV15 with TRBJ1-2; a weak D match, TRBD1 (5 bases). V gave up 5 bases and J gave up 6 bases, with 19 bases separating them. This CDR3 spans 15 amino acids. Per germline, CDR1 LNHNV and CDR2 YYDKDF (reference sequence). The variable domain in full, completed from reference TRBV15 and TRBJ1-2, reads DAMVIQNPRYQVTQFGKPVTLSCSQTLNHNVMYWYQQKSSQAPKLLFHYYDKDFNNEADTPDNFQSRRPNTSFCFLDIRSPGLGDTAMYLCATSPRGRFGNGYTFGSGTRLTVV.

This clone was seen a single time. V and J are TRBV29-1 and TRBJ2-3; D gene ambiguous. Trimming pared 1 base from V and 6 bases from J, leaving 2 bases between. CDR1 SQVTM and CDR2 ANQGSEA come from the germline V gene. The CDR3 is made up of 10 amino acids. The CDR3 DNA reads TGCAGCGTTGAAGGGGATACGCAGTATTTT. It is translated as CSVEGDTQYF.

V gene TRBV6-8 combines with J gene TRBJ1-4, with D possibly TRBD1 on 5 matching bases. The CDR3 has 12 residues. The V and J ends lost 1 base and 16 bases respectively, with 13 bases between them. The germline gives CDR1 MNHGY, CDR2 SAAAGT. Written as DNA, the CDR3 is TGTGCCAGCAGTTACTGTGGGACTAGGCCGTTTTTT. Protein sequence: CASSYCGTRPFF.

This chain links TRBV6-5 with TRBJ2-7; tentatively, D is TRBD2 (5 bases). There are 13 residues in the CDR3. Between the trimmed V and J ends, which lost 8 bases and 2 bases, there was a span of 13 bases. CDR1 and CDR2 from the germline V gene are MNHEY and SVGAGI. The CDR3 protein is CASEGRSAYEQYF. The CDR3 nucleotides read TGTGCCAGCGAGGGTAGGAGTGCCTACGAGCAGTACTTC.

This clone was observed a handful of times. CDR3 DNA sequence: TGTGCCAGCAGCTCCGACAGGGGTATCGAGAAACTGTTTTTT. Its translation is CASSSDRGIEKLFF. The gene calls are TRBV7-2 and TRBJ1-4; 8 nucleotides line up with TRBD1. V shed 4 bases and J 11 bases; nucleotides not matched to a gene: 9. This CDR3 region has 14 residues. CDR1 is SGHTA and CDR2 is FQGNSA in the germline V gene.

This clone was detected a few times. This chain uses TRBV7-9 with TRBJ2-5; D gene ambiguous. The germline gives CDR1 SEHNR, CDR2 FQNEAQ (reference sequence). The CDR3 totals 14 residues. Between the trimmed V and J ends, which lost 5 bases and 5 bases, there was a span of 15 bases. The CDR3 sequence: CASSHDITRETQYF. DNA of the CDR3: TGTGCCAGCAGCCACGACATAACAAGGGAGACCCAGTACTTC.

Only one count was recorded for this clone. This chain links TRBV24-1 with TRBJ1-2; D gene ambiguous. This CDR3 spans 12 amino acids. Germline V CDR1 and CDR2: KGHDR, SFDVKD. V was pared by 1 base and J by 7 bases, with 6 bases between. The CDR3 region is CATSDFMSGYTF. In DNA, the CDR3 is TGTGCCACCAGTGATTTCATGAGTGGCTACACCTTC.

The genes are TRBV5-1 and TRBJ1-6; D not certain. Trimming pared 5 bases from V and 0 bases from J, leaving 9 bases between. The CDR3 totals 15 residues. Germline lookup yields CDR1 SGHRS and CDR2 YFSETQ. DNA of the CDR3: TGCGCCAGCAGGCCCACGAGCTCCTATAATTCACCCCTCCACTTT. It yields the protein CASRPTSSYNSPLHF.

The rearrangement links TRBV5-8 to TRBJ2-1; tentative D call: TRBD1 (6 bases). The CDR3 has 15 residues. Germline loops: CDR1 SGHTS, CDR2 YDEGEE. The V end was cut by 1 base, the J end by 6 bases, with 14 bases between. CDR3 protein: CASSLLWGQSNEQFF. The DNA of the CDR3 is TGTGCCAGCAGCTTGTTATGGGGACAATCCAATGAGCAGTTCTTC.

A single count supports this clone. This sequence joins TRBV7-2 and TRBJ1-1, with D possibly TRBD1 on 5 matching bases. Trimming stripped 1 base from V and 5 bases from J, with 17 bases between. The V gene's germline CDR1 is SGHTA and CDR2 FQGNSA. The CDR3 has 16 residues. For the CDR3, the DNA is TGTGCCAGCAGCTTAGGGGTCGGGCTAGGGGAAACTGAAGCTTTCTTT. It yields the protein CASSLGVGLGETEAFF.

This clone came up a few times. The chain links TRBV6-5 to TRBJ2-5, with D perhaps TRBD1 (6 bases). Trimming pared 5 bases from V and 4 bases from J, leaving 14 bases between. This CDR3 spans 14 amino acids. Germline V gene data show CDR1 as MNHEY and CDR2 as SVGAGI. The CDR3 sequence: CASSNTGTLETQYF. As DNA, the CDR3 is TGTGCCAGCAGTAATACCGGGACATTAGAGACCCAGTACTTC.

The rearrangement uses TRBV19 and TRBJ2-5, with unresolved D. The length of the CDR3 is 12 residues. Germline V gene lookup returns CDR1 LNHDA and CDR2 SQIVND (reference sequence). Deletions cut 4 bases from V and 5 bases from J, with 8 bases between. The CDR3 region is CASSRTRETQYF. CDR3 DNA sequence: TGTGCCAGTAGTAGGACCAGGGAGACCCAGTACTTC.

The V call is TRBV11-3, the J call TRBJ2-5; D gene uncertain. V lost 5 bases, J lost 5 bases, and 12 bases lay in between. Germline assignment: CDR1 SGHNT and CDR2 YENEEA. The CDR3 spans 13 residues. CDR3 residues: CASSPYSRETQYF. CDR3 nucleotides: TGTGCCAGCAGCCCATACAGCCGGGAGACCCAGTACTTC.

V is TRBV10-1 and J is TRBJ2-1; TRBD1 might be the D (6 bases). Per germline, CDR1 WNHNN and CDR2 SYGVQD (reference sequence). There are 13 residues in the CDR3. V gave up 9 bases and J gave up 8 bases, with 17 bases separating them. The CDR3 bases are TGCGCCAGGCTACGGGACATTTGCGATGAGCAGTTCTTC. Residues: CARLRDICDEQFF.

This clone was counted between two and nine times. This chain connects TRBV4-3 to TRBJ1-1; unclear D gene. The CDR3 spans 11 residues. V was trimmed by 7 bases and J by 3 bases, leaving 6 bases between them. Germline V gene lookup returns CDR1 LGHNA and CDR2 YSLEER. This chain's CDR3 is CASTSHTEAFF. The CDR3 coding sequence is TGCGCCAGCACCTCTCACACTGAAGCTTTCTTT.

The chain has TRBV9 and TRBJ2-3; D call uncertain. Germline CDR1 is SGDLS and CDR2 is YYNGEE. V was shortened by 3 bases and J by 6 bases, with 8 bases between the two germline ends. The CDR3 totals 12 residues. CDR3 sequence: CASSGFLDTQYF. The CDR3 DNA reads as TGTGCCAGCAGCGGGTTTCTGGATACGCAGTATTTT.

The rearrangement uses TRBV19 and TRBJ1-5, with unresolved D. Trimming stripped 6 bases from V and 0 bases from J, with 12 bases between. This CDR3 is built from 15 residues. The germline CDR1 and CDR2 sequences are LNHDA and SQIVND (reference sequence). The CDR3 sequence: CASSPPAPSNQPQHF. The DNA of the CDR3 is TGTGCCAGTAGCCCCCCCGCACCTAGCAATCAGCCCCAGCATTTT.

This chain uses TRBV14 with TRBJ1-6; no definite D call. CDR1 SGHDN and CDR2 FVKESK come from the germline V gene. V shed 1 base and J shed 6 bases, with 10 bases lying between them. This CDR3 is 15 amino acids long. As DNA, the CDR3 is TGTGCCAGCAGCCAAGGCAGACGTTCTAATTCACCCCTCCACTTT. Its protein product is CASSQGRRSNSPLHF.

Concerning this clone itself: Additional DNA sequences in this sample encode the identical CDR3. V is TRBV3-1 (or the pseudogene TRBV3-2) and J is TRBJ1-3; no clear D. Trimming pared 4 bases from V and 0 bases from J, leaving 4 bases between. The CDR3 loop spans 13 amino acids. Germline V lookup: CDR1 LGHDT, CDR2 YNNKEL (reference sequence). Here the CDR3 reads CASSLSSGNTIYF. The CDR3 DNA is TGTGCCAGCAGCCTGAGCTCTGGAAACACCATATATTTT.

V is TRBV11-3 and J is TRBJ1-1; D remains unclear. The CDR3 spans 12 residues. The V and J ends lost 3 bases and 5 bases respectively, with 7 bases between them. Germline V CDR1 and CDR2: SGHNT, YENEEA. The CDR3 bases are TGTGCCAGCAGCTTCCCGGGAACTGAAGCTTTCTTT. Its translation: CASSFPGTEAFF.

The J gene is TRBJ2-5, the V gene TRBV7-3; D remains ambiguous. The V end was cut by 2 bases, the J end by 5 bases, with 9 bases between. Germline CDR1 reads SGHTA; CDR2 reads FQGTGA. The CDR3 is 13 amino acids. For the CDR3, the DNA is TGTGCCAGCAGCTTATCTAAGACGGAGACCCAGTACTTC. It encodes CASSLSKTETQYF.

V gene TRBV9 combines with J gene TRBJ2-3; TRBD2 matches 7 bases. This CDR3 is 17 amino acids long. V was clipped by 0 bases and J by 8 bases; unmatched bases: 15. The germline gives CDR1 SGDLS, CDR2 YYNGEE. DNA for the CDR3: TGTGCCAGCAGCGTAGAAAGCGGACTAGGGGCCTGGGGTACGCAGTATTTT. Translated: CASSVESGLGAWGTQYF.

The J gene is TRBJ2-2, the V gene TRBV18; TRBD2 aligns across 12 bases. CDR3 size: 19 residues. Germline V gives CDR1 KGHSH, CDR2 LQKENI. V was pared by 2 bases and J by 3 bases, with 10 bases of the junction left unmatched. The DNA for the CDR3 is TGTGCCAGCTCACCATCGCGACTAGCGGGAGTAGTTTACACCGGGGAGCTGTTTTTT. It specifies CASSPSRLAGVVYTGELFF.

V is TRBV6-5 and J is TRBJ2-7; 9 bases align to TRBD1. The CDR3 has 16 amino acids. From germline, CDR1 is MNHEY and CDR2 SVGAGI. V lost 0 bases to trimming and J lost 3 bases; unmatched junction nucleotides: 6. The CDR3 coding sequence is TGTGCCAGCAGTTACTCCTCCGGGACAGGGTTCTACGAGCAGTACTTC. Its protein product is CASSYSSGTGFYEQYF.

The chain couples TRBV11-2 to TRBJ2-7; D is unresolved. V dropped 1 base and J dropped 6 bases, with 7 bases sitting between them. Per germline, CDR1 SGHAT and CDR2 FQNNGV. This CDR3 spans 12 amino acids. The CDR3 DNA reads TGTGCCAGCAGCTTAGGACGGGTCGAGCAGTACTTC. Translated: CASSLGRVEQYF. Complete variable domain (other parts from reference TRBV11-2 and TRBJ2-7): EAGVAQSPRYKIIEKRQSVAFWCNPISGHATLYWYQQILGQGPKLLIQFQNNGVVDDSQLPKDRFSAERLKGVDSTLKIQPAKLEDSAVYLCASSLGRVEQYFGPGTRLTVT.

This clone was counted a single time. The chain uses TRBV2 and TRBJ1-5; maybe TRBD1 (5 bases). This CDR3 region has 14 residues. V shed 1 base and J shed 5 bases, with 9 bases lying between them. Germline V CDR1 and CDR2: SNHLY, FYNNEI. The CDR3 loop is CASSEEGFDQPQHF. Here the CDR3 DNA reads TGTGCCAGCAGTGAAGAGGGGTTCGATCAGCCCCAGCATTTT.